This section outlines one T cell receptor beta chain sequence together with its context. Trimming removed 6 bases from V and 1 base from J, with 25 bases in between. The germline V gene encodes CDR1 SGHRS and CDR2 YFSETQ. CDR3 length: 18 residues. TCRdb itself ran the reads through MiXCR, one entry per CDR3 protein. The sample lists 200,000 to 250,000 distinct CDR3 sequences; around 28% were seen once. This entry is derived from a study of kidney transplant recipient with SARS-CoV-2 infection. Sequences were derived from a blood sample, sampled at baseline and between days 110 and 120 from a kidney transplant recipient. The chain carries TRBV5-1 and TRBJ1-1; tentative D call: TRBD1 (5 bases). This TCR was recovered from a male patient aged 25 to 39 who had COVID-19 and was a kidney transplant recipient. The T cells may partly be graft donor cells. For the CDR3, the DNA is TGCGCCAGCACTCCAGGACGGGTCCTAACGGGGGGGAACACTGAAGCTTTCTTT. It translates to CASTPGRVLTGGNTEAFF.